This TCR beta chain was sequenced during a study of patients and donors after allogeneic stem cell transplantation. TCRdb ran MiXCR on the RT-PCR reads and lists one entry per CDR3 protein. The table lists 900,000 to 1,000,000 distinct CDR3 sequences, 18% of them singletons, with 5% to 7.5% in the top ten. Deletions cut 1 base from V and 0 bases from J, with 14 bases between. The CDR3 is 16 residues long. The germline V gene has CDR1 SGHRS and CDR2 YFSETQ. The specimen sequenced was blood, either unsorted or a sorted T cell fraction (not recorded which). The chain links TRBV5-1 to TRBJ2-7, with D tentatively TRBD1 (7 bases). This TCR was recovered from a human donor who was either an allogeneic HSCT recipient or a stem cell or donor lymphocyte infusion donor (not recorded which). It is not recorded whose cells these are; they may come from a transplant donor. The CDR3 reads CASSLLEGQSSYEQYF. CDR3 coding DNA: TGCGCCAGCAGCTTGTTGGAGGGACAGTCCTCCTACGAGCAGTACTTC.